Below, 29 T cell receptor beta chains from the same sample are listed, as sequenced in a study of T cell responses to AZD1222 COVID-19 vaccine. Clones were read by immunoSEQ multiplex PCR, and TCRdb kept only the in-frame ones, dropping some. Of fewer than 150,000 clones in the sample, approximately 93% were seen once. Material: peripheral blood, obtained on day 0 of AZD1222 vaccination. The receptor source for this set is an adult in good health.

In DNA form, the CDR3 reads TGTGCCAGCAGTACCCAACAGGGTTATAATGAAAAACTGTTTTTT. Protein: CASSTQQGYNEKLFF. The chain combines TRBV4-2 with TRBJ1-4, with a tentative D call TRBD1 (6 bases). The germline CDR1 and CDR2 sequences are LGHNA and YNFKEQ. The CDR3 extends over 15 amino acids. The germline V and J ends were trimmed by 6 bases and 4 bases, with 15 bases remaining between them.

This chain links TRBV5-1 with TRBJ2-7; a possible D gene is TRBD1 (6 bases). CDR1 is SGHRS and CDR2 is YFSETQ in the germline V gene. The CDR3 is 16 amino acids. Trimming pared 0 bases from V and 2 bases from J, leaving 15 bases between. CDR3 amino acids: CASSLARWGPTYEQYF. Written as DNA, the CDR3 is TGCGCCAGCAGCTTGGCCAGGTGGGGGCCGACCTACGAGCAGTACTTC.

The chain couples TRBV6-5 to TRBJ2-7, with TRBD2 as a possible D gene (7 bases). Trimming stripped 0 bases from V and 6 bases from J, with 18 bases between. Germline CDR1 is MNHEY and CDR2 is SVGAGI. The CDR3 covers 16 residues. The CDR3 here is CASSYSGGAVAFEQYF. The CDR3 region has the DNA TGTGCCAGCAGTTACTCGGGGGGGGCGGTCGCCTTCGAGCAGTACTTC.

This sequence joins TRBV11-2 and TRBJ1-2, with D perhaps matching TRBD1 (5 bases). Trimming took off 3 bases at V and 4 bases at J, with 15 bases between the two ends. CDR1 SGHAT and CDR2 FQNNGV come from the germline V gene. This CDR3 region has 15 residues. CDR3 nucleotide sequence: TGTGCCAGCAGCTTCAGGGTGGCCCCAATCTATGGCTACACCTTC. This codes for CASSFRVAPIYGYTF.

V is TRBV18 and J is TRBJ1-5; TRBD1 aligns across 10 bases. CDR3 length equals 15 residues. Per germline, CDR1 KGHSH and CDR2 LQKENI. The junction had 10 bases not matched to a gene; V was cut back by 3 bases and J by 11 bases. CDR3: CASSPGQGFGQSQHF. The DNA for the CDR3 is TGTGCCAGCTCACCGGGACAGGGGTTTGGACAGTCCCAGCATTTT. Variable domain in full (rest from reference TRBV18 and TRBJ1-5): NAGVMQNPRHLVRRRGQEARLRCSPMKGHSHVYWYRQLPEEGLKFMVYLQKENIIDESGMPKERFSAEFPKEGPSILRIQQVVRGDSAAYFCASSPGQGFGQSQHFGDGTRLSIL.

V is TRBV7-9 and J is TRBJ1-2, with D unresolved. Trimming cost V 1 base and J 2 bases, with 5 bases left between them. This CDR3 is 13 amino acids long. Germline CDR1 reads SEHNR; CDR2 reads FQNEAQ (reference sequence). The CDR3 reads CASSLDSNYGYTF. CDR3 nucleotide sequence: TGTGCCAGCAGCTTAGACAGCAACTATGGCTACACCTTC.

The V and J genes are TRBV4-1 and TRBJ1-2; 7 bases match TRBD1. The germline V gene has CDR1 MGHRA and CDR2 YSYEKL. This CDR3 contains 14 residues. V lost 6 bases, J lost 0 bases, and 4 bases stayed unmatched. CDR3 sequence: CASRPGQTNYGYTF. The CDR3 nucleotides are TGCGCCAGCAGGCCGGGACAGACTAACTATGGCTACACCTTC.

As concerns this clone: At one end the junction does not follow the germline gene, possibly because of a read error. The chain links TRBV7-9 to TRBJ1-1; maybe TRBD1 (5 bases). Germline V lookup: CDR1 SEHNR, CDR2 FQNEAQ (reference sequence). The CDR3 has 10 residues. DNA for the CDR3: TGTGCCAGCAGCCCGAGAGGGGTCCGCTTT. It yields the protein CASSPRGVRF.

The V gene is TRBV5-8, the J gene TRBJ1-5, with a possible D match to TRBD1 (5 bases). This CDR3 spans 15 amino acids. V lost 2 bases and J lost 4, with 13 bases in between. The germline V gene has CDR1 SGHTS and CDR2 YDEGEE. CDR3 DNA sequence: TGTGCCAGCAGCTTAGGGGTAGGATTGAATCAGCCCCAGCATTTT. Amino acid sequence: CASSLGVGLNQPQHF. Looking up the rest from reference TRBV5-8 and TRBJ1-5 gives the full variable domain: EAGVTQSPTHLIKTRGQQATLRCSPISGHTSVYWYQQALGLGLQFLLWYDEGEERNRGNFPPRFSGRQFPNYSSELNVNALELEDSALYLCASSLGVGLNQPQHFGDGTRLSIL.

V usage is TRBV30 and J usage is TRBJ1-2; TRBD1 might be the D (6 bases). V lost 2 bases and J lost 1, with 17 bases in between. CDR1 is GTSNPN and CDR2 is SVGIG in the germline V gene (reference sequence). The CDR3 contains 16 residues. CDR3 loop: CAWSLQGPPLNYGYTF. The CDR3 bases are TGTGCCTGGAGTTTACAGGGACCTCCTCTTAACTATGGCTACACCTTC.

The J gene is TRBJ2-7, the V gene TRBV3-1 (or the pseudogene TRBV3-2); 7 bases align to TRBD1. The CDR3 runs 14 residues. Trimming removed 3 bases from V and 3 bases from J; junction bases left unmatched: 5. CDR1 and CDR2 from the germline V gene are LGHDT and YNNKEL (reference sequence). This CDR3 is CASSHWDRHYEQYF. DNA of the CDR3: TGTGCCAGCAGCCATTGGGACAGACACTACGAGCAGTACTTC.

The rearrangement uses TRBV10-3 and TRBJ1-1; 7 bases are shared with TRBD1. The germline CDR1 and CDR2 sequences are ENHRY and SYGVKD. The CDR3 has 12 amino acids. J lost 5 bases, V lost 10 bases, and 7 bases had no gene match. The CDR3 coding sequence is TGTGCCACGACAGGGCTGGAGACTGAAGCTTTCTTT. This translates into CATTGLETEAFF.

The rearrangement joins TRBV6-1 to TRBJ1-3; D ambiguous. CDR3 length equals 14 residues. The germline gives CDR1 MNHNS, CDR2 SASEGT. The germline V and J ends were trimmed by 3 bases and 0 bases, with 6 bases remaining between them. The CDR3 bases are TGTGCCAGCAGTGACGCGGACTCTGGAAACACCATATATTTT. Amino acid sequence: CASSDADSGNTIYF.

This chain connects TRBV6-5 to TRBJ1-1, with D hard to call. The CDR3 consists of 14 residues. V was trimmed by 2 bases and J by 8 bases, leaving 15 bases between them. Germline-derived CDR1 and CDR2 are MNHEY and SVGAGI. CDR3 sequence: CASSYGVGTEEAFF. The CDR3 nucleotides are TGTGCCAGCAGTTACGGGGTGGGAACAGAAGAAGCTTTCTTT.

This clone showed up just once. The chain links TRBV2 to TRBJ1-1; 8 nucleotides line up with TRBD1. CDR1 is SNHLY, CDR2 FYNNEI, per germline. This CDR3 has 14 amino acids. J gave up 11 bases and V 6 bases, and 14 bases lay outside the gene matches. The CDR3 sequence is CASRDRVASYGAFF. In nucleotides, the CDR3 is TGTGCCAGCAGGGACAGGGTTGCGTCATATGGGGCTTTCTTT.

This clone was seen once. Different DNA sequences within this sample yield the same CDR3. The chain links TRBV5-1 to TRBJ1-5; possible D gene TRBD1, 5 bases. CDR1 is SGHRS, CDR2 YFSETQ, per germline. CDR3 size: 14 residues. Trimming removed 0 bases at V and 5 bases at J, with 9 bases between. The CDR3 bases are TGCGCCAGCAGCTTGGGCCAGGGAGATCAGCCCCAGCATTTT. Translated: CASSLGQGDQPQHF.

This clone appeared once. The rearrangement links TRBV6-6 to TRBJ2-7, with D perhaps TRBD1 (5 bases). The CDR3 is 15 amino acids. Germline V gene lookup returns CDR1 MNHNY and CDR2 SVGAGI (reference sequence). Trimming took 5 bases from V and 3 from J, leaving 17 bases between them. The CDR3: CASSPLGQGIYEQYF. The CDR3 region has the DNA TGTGCCAGCAGTCCTTTGGGGCAGGGTATCTACGAGCAGTACTTC.

This clone was observed a few times. The chain carries TRBV3-1 (or the pseudogene TRBV3-2) and TRBJ1-2, with 9 bases fitting TRBD1. J was trimmed by 4 bases and V by 1 base; bases with no gene match: 4. Germline loops: CDR1 LGHDT, CDR2 YNNKEL (reference sequence). This CDR3 comprises 15 residues. In DNA form, the CDR3 reads TGTGCCAGCAGCCAAGCCTCGGACAGGGGCTATGGCTACACCTTC. This translates into CASSQASDRGYGYTF.

The chain recombines TRBV16 with TRBJ1-5, with D uncertain. The CDR3 is made up of 14 amino acids. The V end was cut by 6 bases, the J end by 4 bases, with 13 bases between. Germline lookup yields CDR1 KGHSY and CDR2 FQNENV. CDR3 bases: TGTGCCAGCAGACGCTGGGCAGAAAATCAGCCCCAGCATTTT. This codes for CASRRWAENQPQHF. The full variable domain, in which reference TRBV16 and TRBJ1-5 provide the parts outside the CDR3, is GEEVAQTPKHLVRGEGQKAKLYCAPIKGHSYVFWYQQVLKNEFKFLISFQNENVFDETGMPKERFSAKCLPNSPCSLEIQATKLEDSAVYFCASRRWAENQPQHFGDGTRLSIL.

This chain links TRBV10-2 with TRBJ2-2, with a possible D match to TRBD1 (6 bases). Germline lookup yields CDR1 WSHSY and CDR2 SAAADI. Trimming took off 6 bases at V and 0 bases at J, with 8 bases between the two ends. The CDR3 runs to 14 residues. The CDR3 region is CASRDRTNTGELFF. For the CDR3, the DNA is TGCGCCAGCAGAGACAGGACGAACACCGGGGAGCTGTTTTTT.

The chain recombines TRBV2 with TRBJ1-4; D remains ambiguous. CDR3 length: 14 residues. Germline V gene data show CDR1 as SNHLY and CDR2 as FYNNEI. Trimming took off 5 bases at V and 0 bases at J, with 7 bases between the two ends. CDR3 sequence: CASSRHSTNEKLFF. The CDR3, as DNA: TGTGCCAGCAGTAGACATTCAACTAATGAAAAACTGTTTTTT.

This rearrangement joins TRBV6-5 to TRBJ1-1; maybe TRBD1 (5 bases). Trimming pared 5 bases from V and 1 base from J, leaving 8 bases between. Germline CDR1 and CDR2: MNHEY and SVGAGI. The CDR3 runs to 13 residues. For the CDR3, the DNA is TGTGCCAGCAGTCCTGGGACGAACACTGAAGCTTTCTTT. Amino acid sequence: CASSPGTNTEAFF.

The chain links TRBV27 to TRBJ2-1, with D hard to call. The CDR3 runs 15 residues. Per germline, CDR1 MNHEY and CDR2 SMNVEV (reference sequence). Trimming cost V 2 bases and J 8 bases, with 16 bases left between them. CDR3 in amino acids: CASSLAPTSADEQFF. CDR3 nucleotides: TGTGCCAGCAGTTTAGCTCCGACTTCCGCTGATGAGCAGTTCTTC.

The genes are TRBV19 and TRBJ1-1; D is ambiguous. Germline V gene lookup returns CDR1 LNHDA and CDR2 SQIVND (reference sequence). This CDR3 is 15 amino acids long. The V end lost 4 bases, the J end lost 0 bases, and 12 bases lay between the germline ends. The CDR3 coding sequence is TGTGCCAGTAGTAGGTTTGAACGGCTGAACACTGAAGCTTTCTTT. This translates into CASSRFERLNTEAFF.

The chain carries TRBV18 and TRBJ2-7, with D possibly matching TRBD1 (6 bases). Trimming removed 0 bases from V and 3 bases from J, with 9 bases in between. CDR1 KGHSH and CDR2 LQKENI come from the germline V gene. This CDR3 spans 14 amino acids. In nucleotides, the CDR3 is TGTGCCAGCTCACCACCTGGACAGAGCTACGAGCAGTACTTC. Its protein is CASSPPGQSYEQYF.

The rearrangement joins TRBV5-1 to TRBJ2-3; 11 bases line up with TRBD2. The ends lost 5 bases at V and 3 bases at J; junction bases unmatched: 11. The germline CDR1 and CDR2 sequences are SGHRS and YFSETQ. The CDR3 contains 17 residues. CDR3 in amino acids: CASRRLTSGEGTDTQYF. The CDR3 bases are TGCGCCAGCAGACGATTGACTAGCGGGGAGGGAACAGATACGCAGTATTTT.

The chain recombines TRBV6-5 with TRBJ1-6, with no clear D. The V and J ends lost 2 bases and 2 bases respectively, with 4 bases between them. CDR3 length: 14 residues. Germline assignment: CDR1 MNHEY and CDR2 SVGAGI. The CDR3 sequence: CASSYRPYNSPLHF. The CDR3 DNA is TGTGCCAGCAGTTACCGACCCTATAATTCACCCCTCCACTTT.

In DNA, the CDR3 is TGTGCCAGTAGTAACGTCGGATTCTATGGCTACACCTTC. This translates into CASSNVGFYGYTF. The chain joins TRBV19 to TRBJ1-2; no clear D. The CDR3 extends over 13 amino acids. The germline gives CDR1 LNHDA, CDR2 SQIVND (reference sequence). Trimming pared 4 bases from V and 4 bases from J, leaving 10 bases between.

The V gene is TRBV3-1 (or the pseudogene TRBV3-2), the J gene TRBJ2-7; TRBD1 is a possible D gene (5 bases). Per the germline V gene, CDR1 is LGHDT and CDR2 is YNNKEL (reference sequence). The CDR3 has 12 amino acids. Trimming cost V 6 bases and J 4 bases, with 10 bases left between them. In nucleotides, the CDR3 is TGTGCCAGCAGTCTGACAGAGTACGAGCAGTACTTC. Protein sequence: CASSLTEYEQYF.